The T cell receptor (beta chain) under discussion was sequenced for a study of control samples from healthy donors and cancer patients. The CDR3 has 15 residues. The V end was cut by 4 bases, the J end by 0 bases, with 15 bases between. Germline values: CDR1 SQVTM, CDR2 ANQGSEA. Generated by immunoSEQ multiplex PCR, the TCRdb table keeps only in-frame clones and is missing some. The table shows fewer than 85,000 clones, with about 89% occurring only once. Input material: blood. The chain recombines TRBV29-1 with TRBJ1-1, with D possibly TRBD1 on 5 matching bases. This clonotype was sampled from a man over 45 in good health. The CDR3, as DNA: TGCAGCGTTGTTTCGGGGCAGGGTTTGAACACTGAAGCTTTCTTT. The encoded protein is CSVVSGQGLNTEAFF.